This is a list of T cell receptor beta chains from one sample in a study of response to subunit inactivated influenza vaccine. TCRdb analysed the RT-PCR reads with MiXCR anew, one entry per CDR3 protein. The table includes roughly 500,000 distinct CDR3 sequences, under 25% detected once. This same sample was also taken into another study, of T cells expressing NK-cell markers.

The material was CD4+ T cells sorted from PBMCs, obtained about 11 days after vaccination. Source of these receptors: a man in his fifties who received an inactivated influenza vaccine. Each CDR3 is given with its conserved first and last residue. Not all rows give a size; the values are once, few, many and, for expanded clones, a class.

j_gene,abundance,v_gene,len,CDR3aa
TRBJ2-4,-,TRBV7-6,14,CASSTGVAKNIQYF
TRBJ2-5,many,TRBV15,16,CATSRATWVFQETQYF
TRBJ2-1,once,TRBV5-1,15,CASSPDSASYNEQFF
TRBJ1-1,few,TRBV12-3/TRBV12-4,15,CASSLWPLGDTEAFF
TRBJ2-3,-,TRBV10-3,16,CAISAFRKGNTDTHYF
TRBJ2-1,-,TRBV20-1,15,CSAALAGETYNEQFF
TRBJ2-3,many,TRBV20-1,11,CSARVADTQYF
TRBJ2-1,few,TRBV21-1,16,CAIRRGDERTYNEQFF
TRBJ2-2,-,TRBV20-1,16,CSAAGLAGANTGELFF
TRBJ2-3,few,TRBV5-6,16,CASSWTRRDVTDTQYF
TRBJ2-3,few,TRBV10-3,14,CAVGTGLFGDTQYF
TRBJ2-1,-,TRBV7-9,14,CASSLYGRYNEQFF
TRBJ2-7,-,TRBV5-6,15,CASSSRRQSSYEQYF
TRBJ1-4,many,TRBV4-3,17,CASSQSSGQGPNEKLFF
TRBJ1-5,few,TRBV10-3,16,CAISESMVGGNQPQHF
TRBJ2-2,-,TRBV25-1,14,CASSEFEGHGELFF
TRBJ2-3,few,TRBV6-2/TRBV6-3,18,CASSYPAAQDPFTDTQYF
TRBJ2-5,once,TRBV6-2/TRBV6-3,13,CASSLSRGGTQYF
TRBJ2-7,many,TRBV29-1,13,CSVEYPGEYEQYF
TRBJ1-1,-,TRBV20-1,12,CSAIKQGHEAFF
TRBJ2-5,-,TRBV6-1,14,CASSTTGGAETQYF
TRBJ2-2,-,TRBV27,15,CASKQGTSGTGELFF
TRBJ2-3,-,TRBV12-3/TRBV12-4,14,CASRLSASTDTQYF
TRBJ2-5,-,TRBV20-1,14,CSAREAAAQETQYF
TRBJ2-2,-,TRBV4-3,15,CASGGATINTGELFF
TRBJ2-5,many,TRBV12-3/TRBV12-4,15,CASSRHGAGGRYQYF
TRBJ2-7,few,TRBV7-2,15,CASSSFTTGYNEQYF
TRBJ2-2,few,TRBV6-1,13,CASSRELTGELFF
TRBJ2-5,many,TRBV20-1,17,CSAFWILAGVYDGTQYF
TRBJ2-1,few,TRBV29-1,13,CSVRGLAKNEQFF
TRBJ1-2,few,TRBV20-1,14,CSARRTGAGYGYTF
TRBJ2-3,-,TRBV18,12,CASSGLEDTQYF
TRBJ2-5,few,TRBV29-1,16,CSAEGGPGGSQETQYF
TRBJ1-5,few,TRBV6-2/TRBV6-3,13,CATRKRGDQPQHF
TRBJ2-1,-,TRBV20-1,19,CSARDFPSFGGEGDNEQFF
TRBJ2-2,-,TRBV10-3,13,CAISQGSAGELFF
TRBJ2-2,-,TRBV24-1,13,CATTAGDTGELFF
TRBJ2-1,many,TRBV5-1,17,CASSRPRAGLSYNEQFF
TRBJ2-1,few,TRBV20-1,13,CSASQGVVHEQFF
TRBJ1-6,-,TRBV16,16,CASSQWGQGINSPLHF
TRBJ2-3,-,TRBV20-1,17,CSARILAGPPVGDTQYF
TRBJ2-3,-,TRBV6-2/TRBV6-3,12,CASSYGRFTQYF
TRBJ1-5,many,TRBV25-1,12,CASSEGNQPQHF
TRBJ1-5,few,TRBV12-3/TRBV12-4,14,CASSLGSREQPQHF
TRBJ1-5,-,TRBV25-1,14,CASSEPGVGQPQHF
TRBJ2-1,-,TRBV19,16,CASKGWGRGLINEQFF
TRBJ1-1,-,TRBV3-1,13,CASSLLSGTEAFF
TRBJ1-2,few,TRBV12-3/TRBV12-4,14,CASSLLGENYGYTF
TRBJ2-5,few,TRBV7-2,16,CASSKGQGLFFATQYF
TRBJ2-1,few,TRBV7-9,14,CASSPRTSGGHFDF
TRBJ2-1,many,TRBV20-1,16,CSARDGGAGPARGQFF
TRBJ2-3,-,TRBV6-2/TRBV6-3,15,CASSRTSGFTDTQYF
TRBJ2-7,few,TRBV20-1,12,CSATQGSYEQYF
TRBJ2-1,-,TRBV21-1,19,CASNERGRERRGAYNEQFF
TRBJ2-3,few,TRBV11-2,16,CASSLDSRQVADTQYF
TRBJ2-2,-,TRBV6-2/TRBV6-3,15,CASSYSGRSTGELFF
TRBJ2-7,few,TRBV29-1,13,CSVGRGREFQQYF